A selection of T cell receptor beta chains follows, all from one sample in a study of shared clonotypes between healthy human individuals. Data came from immunoSEQ multiplex PCR; TCRdb stores just in-frame clones and leaves some out. The table shows approximately 1.5 million clones, with roughly 98% occurring only once. Sequencing input: naive CD4+ T cells sorted from blood. The receptors here all came from a man aged 25 to 40 in good health. Each CDR3 is given with its conserved first and last residue. A D gene is named only where the DNA matches it firmly. Clone size is not always given. Where it is, it says once, few, many or a class for expanded clones.

v_gene	d_gene	abundance	j_gene	CDR3aa	CDR3nt
TRBV11-2	TRBD2	NA	TRBJ2-3	CASSPGTSGRKDTQYF	TGTGCCAGCAGCCCGGGGACTAGCGGGAGGAAAGATACGCAGTATTTT
TRBV7-2	TRBD2	NA	TRBJ2-1	CASSLRTSGSVTYNEQFF	TGTGCCAGCAGCTTACGGACTAGCGGGAGCGTAACGTACAATGAGCAGTTCTTC
TRBV30	NA	NA	TRBJ2-5	CAWRREVETQYF	TGTGCCTGGCGGAGGGAGGTAGAGACCCAGTACTTC
TRBV9	TRBD2	NA	TRBJ2-2	CASSVDPVAGGANTGELFF	TGTGCCAGCAGCGTAGACCCCGTCGCGGGAGGGGCGAACACCGGGGAGCTGTTTTTT
TRBV11-3	NA	NA	TRBJ2-5	CASSPAYGETQYF	TGTGCCAGCAGCCCGGCCTACGGGGAGACCCAGTACTTC
TRBV2	TRBD1	NA	TRBJ1-2	CASRDTGATDGYTF	TGTGCCAGCAGGGATACAGGGGCGACGGATGGCTACACCTTC
TRBV7-2	TRBD2	NA	TRBJ2-3	CASSPRIGGVATDTQYF	TGTGCCAGCAGCCCGAGGATCGGGGGGGTGGCCACAGATACGCAGTATTTT
TRBV29-1	NA	NA	TRBJ1-2	CSVGSAARDGYTF	TGCAGCGTTGGATCGGCGGCTAGGGATGGCTACACCTTC
TRBV7-8	NA	once	TRBJ2-7	CASSRGDSYEQYF	TGTGCCAGCAGTCGCGGGGACTCCTACGAGCAGTACTTC
TRBV29-1	NA	NA	TRBJ2-7	CTPYEQYF	TGCACCCCCTACGAGCAGTACTTC
TRBV10-1	TRBD2	NA	TRBJ2-2	CASSPGLAGRMGELFF	TGCGCCAGCAGCCCCGGACTAGCGGGGCGTATGGGGGAGCTGTTTTTT
TRBV11-3	NA	NA	TRBJ2-2	CASSRDGWDTGTNTGELFF	TGTGCCAGCAGCCGTGACGGGTGGGACACTGGAACGAACACCGGGGAGCTGTTTTTT
TRBV29-1	TRBD2	NA	TRBJ2-2	CSVVRDYSTGELFF	TGCAGCGTTGTGAGGGACTATTCCACCGGGGAGCTGTTTTTT
TRBV29-1	NA	NA	TRBJ1-1	CSVEGRTINLAFF	TGCAGCGTTGAGGGGAGGACTATCAACTTGGCTTTCTTT
TRBV5-5	TRBD1	NA	TRBJ1-5	CASSWTGNRNQPQHF	TGTGCCAGCAGCTGGACAGGGAACAGGAATCAGCCCCAGCATTTT
TRBV6-5	TRBD1	NA	TRBJ2-5	CASSYDAGQGQTQYF	TGTGCCAGCAGTTACGATGCAGGACAGGGTCAGACCCAGTACTTC
TRBV5-5	TRBD1	NA	TRBJ2-1	CASSPLGGGEQFF	TGTGCCAGCAGCCCACTAGGGGGCGGTGAGCAGTTCTTC
TRBV19	TRBD1	NA	TRBJ1-2	CASSTRPTGHYGYTF	TGTGCCAGTAGTACACGCCCGACAGGGCACTATGGCTACACCTTC
TRBV7-2	TRBD1	once	TRBJ1-5	CASSLLGTGRQPQHF	TGTGCCAGCAGCCTACTAGGGACAGGGAGGCAGCCCCAGCATTTT
TRBV9	TRBD1	once	TRBJ2-7	CASSVGQGASYEQYF	TGTGCCAGCAGCGTAGGACAGGGGGCTTCCTACGAGCAGTACTTC
TRBV6-6	TRBD1	NA	TRBJ2-1	CATQYGQEVNEQFF	TGTGCCACCCAATACGGACAGGAGGTTAATGAGCAGTTCTTC
TRBV7-2	NA	NA	TRBJ1-1	CASSLVGERTEAFF	TGTGCCAGCAGCTTAGTTGGGGAACGGACTGAAGCTTTCTTT
TRBV6-5	TRBD2	NA	TRBJ2-5	CASSYGGRGTQYF	TGTGCCAGCAGTTACGGCGGGAGAGGGACCCAGTACTTC
TRBV4-1	TRBD2	NA	TRBJ2-1	CASRATSGSYNEQFF	TGCGCCAGCAGGGCGACTAGCGGGTCCTACAATGAGCAGTTCTTC
TRBV7-9	NA	NA	TRBJ1-5	CASSLNGQPQHF	TGTGCCAGCAGCTTAAACGGTCAGCCCCAGCATTTT
TRBV30	NA	NA	TRBJ1-1	CAWRWAGVPEAFF	TGTGCCTGGAGGTGGGCGGGGGTCCCTGAAGCTTTCTTT
TRBV10-3	NA	NA	TRBJ2-6	CAISAWGQSGANVLTF	TGTGCCATCAGTGCCTGGGGGCAATCTGGGGCCAACGTCCTGACTTTC
TRBV29-1	TRBD1	NA	TRBJ2-1	CSAFRGTNNEQFF	TGCAGCGCGTTCAGGGGGACCAACAATGAGCAGTTCTTC
TRBV5-5	NA	NA	TRBJ2-2	CASSPDPPLAAPGELFF	TGTGCCAGCAGCCCTGATCCACCCTTAGCGGCCCCCGGGGAGCTGTTTTTT
TRBV7-8	NA	NA	TRBJ2-7	CASSLEGSSYEQYF	TGTGCCAGCAGCTTAGAGGGCAGTTCCTACGAGCAGTACTTC